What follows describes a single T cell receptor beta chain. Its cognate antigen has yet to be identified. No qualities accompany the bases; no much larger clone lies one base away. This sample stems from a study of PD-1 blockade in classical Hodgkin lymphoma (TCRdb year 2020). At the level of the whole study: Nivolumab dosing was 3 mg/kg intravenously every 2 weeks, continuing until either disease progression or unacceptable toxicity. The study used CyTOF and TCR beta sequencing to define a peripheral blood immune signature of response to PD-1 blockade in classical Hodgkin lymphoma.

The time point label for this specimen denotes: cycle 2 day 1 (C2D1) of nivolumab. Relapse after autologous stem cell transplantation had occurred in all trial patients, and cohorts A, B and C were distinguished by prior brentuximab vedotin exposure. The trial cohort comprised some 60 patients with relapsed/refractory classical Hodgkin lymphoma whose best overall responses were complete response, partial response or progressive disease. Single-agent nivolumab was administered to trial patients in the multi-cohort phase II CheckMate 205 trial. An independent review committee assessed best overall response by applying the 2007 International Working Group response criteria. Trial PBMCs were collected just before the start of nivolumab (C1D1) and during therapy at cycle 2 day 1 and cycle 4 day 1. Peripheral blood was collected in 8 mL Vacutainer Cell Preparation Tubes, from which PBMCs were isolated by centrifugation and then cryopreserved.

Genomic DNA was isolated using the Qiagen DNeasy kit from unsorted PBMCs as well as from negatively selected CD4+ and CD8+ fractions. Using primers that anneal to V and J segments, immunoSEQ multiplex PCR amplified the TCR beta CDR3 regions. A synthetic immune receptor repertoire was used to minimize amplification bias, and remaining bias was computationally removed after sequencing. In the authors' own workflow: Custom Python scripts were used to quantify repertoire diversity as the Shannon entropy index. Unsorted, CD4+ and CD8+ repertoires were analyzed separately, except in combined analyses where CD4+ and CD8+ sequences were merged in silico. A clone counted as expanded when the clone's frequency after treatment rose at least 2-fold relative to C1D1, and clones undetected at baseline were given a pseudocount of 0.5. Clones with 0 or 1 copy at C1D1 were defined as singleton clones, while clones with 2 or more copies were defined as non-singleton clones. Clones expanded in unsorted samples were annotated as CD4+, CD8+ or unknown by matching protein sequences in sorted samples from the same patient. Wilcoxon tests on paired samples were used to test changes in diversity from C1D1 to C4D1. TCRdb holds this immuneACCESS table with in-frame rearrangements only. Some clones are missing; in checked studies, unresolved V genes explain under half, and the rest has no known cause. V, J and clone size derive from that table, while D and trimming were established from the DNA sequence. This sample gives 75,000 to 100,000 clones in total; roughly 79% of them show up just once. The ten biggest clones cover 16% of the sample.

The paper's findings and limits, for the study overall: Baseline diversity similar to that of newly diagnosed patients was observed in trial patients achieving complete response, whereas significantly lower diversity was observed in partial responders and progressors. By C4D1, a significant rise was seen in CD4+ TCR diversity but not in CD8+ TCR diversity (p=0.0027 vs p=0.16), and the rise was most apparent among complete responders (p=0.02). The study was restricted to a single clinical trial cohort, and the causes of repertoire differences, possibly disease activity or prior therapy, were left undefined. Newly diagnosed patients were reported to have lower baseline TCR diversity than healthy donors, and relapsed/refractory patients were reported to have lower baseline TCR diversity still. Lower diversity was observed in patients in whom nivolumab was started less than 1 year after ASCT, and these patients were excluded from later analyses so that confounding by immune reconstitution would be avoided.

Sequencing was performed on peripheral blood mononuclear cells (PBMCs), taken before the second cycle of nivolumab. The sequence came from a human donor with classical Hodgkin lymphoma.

The sequenced DNA: TGTGCCACCCAACTGGGACAATCTGGAAACACCATATATTTT. Its product reads: CATQLGQSGNTIYF. The V gene is TRBV6-5 and the J gene is TRBJ1-3; the D gene is perhaps TRBD1, on 6 matching bases. V is reduced by 10 bases and J by 1 base, leaving a spacing of 14 bases between them. From the cysteine through the phenylalanine, the CDR3 covers 14 amino acids. Of all the DNA, just the CDR3 is kept, 42 bases in frame from base 1. Via the germline V gene, CDR1 is MNHEY and CDR2 SVGAGI.